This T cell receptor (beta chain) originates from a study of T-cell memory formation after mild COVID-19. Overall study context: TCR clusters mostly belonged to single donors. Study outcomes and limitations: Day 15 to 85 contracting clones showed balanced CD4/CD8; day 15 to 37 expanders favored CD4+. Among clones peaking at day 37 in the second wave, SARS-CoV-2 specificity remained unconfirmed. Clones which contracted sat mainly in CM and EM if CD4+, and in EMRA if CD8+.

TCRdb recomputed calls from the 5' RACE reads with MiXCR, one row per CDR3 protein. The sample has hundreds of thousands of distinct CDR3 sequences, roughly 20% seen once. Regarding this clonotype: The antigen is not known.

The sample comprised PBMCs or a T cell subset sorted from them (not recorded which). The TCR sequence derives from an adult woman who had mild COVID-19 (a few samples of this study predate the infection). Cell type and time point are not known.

This chain's CDR3 is CASSLDDGGFNGNEQFF. Here the CDR3 DNA reads TGCGCCAGCAGCTTGGATGACGGGGGTTTCAACGGCAATGAGCAGTTCTTC. The chain is built from TRBV5-1 and TRBJ2-1, with D perhaps TRBD2 (6 bases). The CDR3 runs to 17 residues. The V end lost 0 bases, the J end lost 6 bases, and 19 bases lay between the germline ends. Germline lookup yields CDR1 SGHRS and CDR2 YFSETQ. Using reference TRBV5-1 and TRBJ2-1 for the parts outside the CDR3, the full variable domain is KAGVTQTPRYLIKTRGQQVTLSCSPISGHRSVSWYQQTPGQGLQFLFEYFSETQRNKGNFPGRFSGRQFSNSRSEMNVSTLELGDSALYLCASSLDDGGFNGNEQFFGPGTRLTVL.